This T cell receptor (beta chain) was found in a study of human T cells and chemical hapten exposure (dated by TCRdb to about 2021). Notes on the research overall: For sensitization, 2% DPC in acetone was applied to a 2 cm by 2 cm area of upper inner arm skin. Patients additionally received weekly therapeutic DPC doses to the scalp throughout the roughly 23-week study period. Patch testing was done on the upper back using Finn chambers containing 0.01% DPC, and results were scored after 6 days according to International Contact Dermatitis Research Group standards. Alopecia areata with under or over 50% scalp involvement, alopecia totalis and alopecia universalis were represented in the patient cohort, which was mostly female. Libraries were pooled for sequencing, and variation in per-sample TCR yields was attributed mainly to small differences in library volumes within the pool. Peripheral blood TCR repertoire changes were tracked in vivo in alopecia patients during primary and secondary sensitization to the hapten diphenylcyclopropenone (DPC). Blood samples were taken from patients before sensitization (week 0) and at 2, 6 and about 24 weeks after DPC sensitization. Blood for TCR sequencing was provided by twenty-nine alopecia patients at one to four time points (pre-sensitization, 2, 6 and 24 weeks).

In its sample, this clonotype was seen a few times. Its antigen remains undetermined. Per-nucleotide qualities are absent, and no much larger clonotype sits a single base away. The CDR3 holds 14 amino acids from the cysteine to the phenylalanine. CDR3 DNA only is kept here, 42 bases in frame from base 1. CDR1 and CDR2 are read off the germline V gene (reference sequence) as SEHNR and FQNEAQ. From V the trimming removes 0 bases and from J it removes 5 bases, while the gene matches leave 4 bases of the junction unaccounted for. Preparation of the library involved RACE. Data came from a NextSeq 500. During library preparation, unique molecular identifiers were attached to individual cDNA molecules so that TCRs could be counted in a quantitative, reproducible way. From each blood RNA sample, both TCR alpha and TCR beta chains were sequenced. Under the source paper's analysis protocol: A median of about 87,000 TCRs per sample was observed, with a range of roughly 20,000 to 750,000. The Decombinator software suite was used to annotate V, J and CDR3 in the TCR reads. For PS versus PT1 abundance plots, all samples were subsampled to the same number of TCRs (28,000). Expanded TCRs were defined as absent before sensitization and observed at least eight times at the 2-week time point. Using fastp trimming at Q25 and MiXCR clonotype assembly, TCRdb reanalyzed the public sequencing data and kept in-frame beta chains. Rows matching on CDR3 protein sequence are summarized as one entry with the most common DNA and genes. Clone size and V and J calls follow TCRdb, not the original study. The sample profile shows roughly 110,000 distinct CDR3 sequences; less than 15% of them were found once. The top ten clones comprise more than 1.5% of the sample.

The sample's time point label, decoded: pre-sensitization, week 0. The meaning of the sample's treatment or condition label: therapeutic diphenylcyclopropenone sensitization with weekly scalp DPC. At every patch-test visit, the blood draw took place before the patch test was put on. Patients were considered eligible if aged 18 to 70, diagnosed with alopecia and deemed suitable for DPC therapy, and patients were excluded if pregnant. Total RNA was isolated from unfractionated whole blood collected in Tempus Blood RNA tubes. Broader findings and caveats from the paper: Repeated subsampling changed both the strength of the expansion versus patch-test correlation and the threshold at which that correlation became significant. Because every patient had alopecia, a presumed autoimmune disease, the patients' immune response might differ from that of healthy individuals. DPC sensitization did not change the number of TCRs with a frequency above 1 in 1000, and there was no evidence of changes in global repertoire structure. Patch test score correlated positively with the number of PT1 expanded TCRs, reaching significance at thresholds 8, 16 and 32 but not at 4. Compared with pre-sensitization or healthy control sets, expanded TCRs formed significantly more large CDR3 similarity clusters, which is consistent with antigen-driven responses.

This sequence uses TRBV7-9 and TRBJ2-7, and TRBD1 aligns with 7 junction nucleotides. The source of this sequence is a woman aged 45-65 years with alopecia areata. Some clones in this sample may be carry-over from other donors' samples. The sample consisted of whole blood, taken in connection with sensitization to the hapten diphenylcyclopropenone (DPC). The CDR3 reads CASSLAGTGDEQYF. The DNA reads TGTGCCAGCAGCTTAGCGGGTACAGGGGACGAGCAGTACTTC.